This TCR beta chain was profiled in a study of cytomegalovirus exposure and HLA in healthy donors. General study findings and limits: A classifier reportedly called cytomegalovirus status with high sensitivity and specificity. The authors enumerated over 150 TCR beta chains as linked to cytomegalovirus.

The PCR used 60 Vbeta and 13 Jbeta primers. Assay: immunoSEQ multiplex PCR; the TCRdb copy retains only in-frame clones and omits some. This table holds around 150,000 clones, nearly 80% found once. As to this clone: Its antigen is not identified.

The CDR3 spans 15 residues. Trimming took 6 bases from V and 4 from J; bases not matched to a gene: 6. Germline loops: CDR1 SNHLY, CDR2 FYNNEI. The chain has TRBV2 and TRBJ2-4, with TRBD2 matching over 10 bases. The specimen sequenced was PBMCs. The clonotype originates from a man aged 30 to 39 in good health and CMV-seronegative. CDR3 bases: TGTGCCAGCAGACGGGGGACTAGCGAGAAAAACATTCAGTACTTC. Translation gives CASRRGTSEKNIQYF.